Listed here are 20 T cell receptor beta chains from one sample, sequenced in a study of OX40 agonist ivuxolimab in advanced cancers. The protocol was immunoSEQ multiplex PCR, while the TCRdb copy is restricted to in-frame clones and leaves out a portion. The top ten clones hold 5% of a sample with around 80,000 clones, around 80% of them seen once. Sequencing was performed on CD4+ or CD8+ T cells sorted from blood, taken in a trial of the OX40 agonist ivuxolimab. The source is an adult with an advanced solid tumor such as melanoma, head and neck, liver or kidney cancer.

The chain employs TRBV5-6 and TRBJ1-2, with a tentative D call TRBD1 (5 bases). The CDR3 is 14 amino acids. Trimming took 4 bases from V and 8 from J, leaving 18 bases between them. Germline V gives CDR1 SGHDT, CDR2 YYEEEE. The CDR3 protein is CASSRQAAGWGYTF. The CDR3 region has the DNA TGTGCCAGCAGCCGGCAGGCGGCAGGGTGGGGCTACACCTTC. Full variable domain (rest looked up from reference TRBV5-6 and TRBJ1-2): DAGVTQSPTHLIKTRGQQVTLRCSPKSGHDTVSWYQQALGQGPQFIFQYYEEEERQRGNFPDRFSGHQFPNYSSELNVNALLLGDSALYLCASSRQAAGWGYTFGSGTRLTVV.

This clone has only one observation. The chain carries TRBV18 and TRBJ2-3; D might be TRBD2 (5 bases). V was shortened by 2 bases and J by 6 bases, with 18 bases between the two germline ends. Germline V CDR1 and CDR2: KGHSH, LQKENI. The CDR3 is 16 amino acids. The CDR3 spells CASSPNRAGVADTQYF. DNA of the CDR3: TGTGCCAGCTCACCAAATCGCGCGGGTGTAGCGGATACGCAGTATTTT.

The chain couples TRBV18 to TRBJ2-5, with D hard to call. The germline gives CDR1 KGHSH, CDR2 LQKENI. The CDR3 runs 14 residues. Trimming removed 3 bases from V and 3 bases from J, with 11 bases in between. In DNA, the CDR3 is TGTGCCAGCTCACCTTCGCGGACGGAAGAGACCCAGTACTTC. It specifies CASSPSRTEETQYF.

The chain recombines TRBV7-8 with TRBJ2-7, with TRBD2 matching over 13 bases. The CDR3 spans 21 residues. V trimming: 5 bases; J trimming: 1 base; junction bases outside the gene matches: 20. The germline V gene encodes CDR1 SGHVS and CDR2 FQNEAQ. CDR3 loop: CASSVEGSGTSGTSASYEQYF. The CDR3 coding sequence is TGTGCCAGCAGCGTCGAGGGTTCGGGGACTAGCGGGACCTCAGCTTCCTACGAGCAGTACTTC.

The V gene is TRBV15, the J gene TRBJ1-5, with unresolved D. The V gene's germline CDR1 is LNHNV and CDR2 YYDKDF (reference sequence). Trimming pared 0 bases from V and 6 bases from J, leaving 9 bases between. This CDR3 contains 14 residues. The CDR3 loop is CATSRDPGIQPQHF. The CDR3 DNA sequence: TGTGCCACCAGCAGAGACCCAGGTATTCAGCCCCAGCATTTT.

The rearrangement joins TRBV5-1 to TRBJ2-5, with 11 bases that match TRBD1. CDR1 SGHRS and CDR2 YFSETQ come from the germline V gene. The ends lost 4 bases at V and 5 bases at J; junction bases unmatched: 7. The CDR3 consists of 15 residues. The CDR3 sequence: CASSPGTGGWETQYF. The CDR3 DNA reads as TGCGCCAGCAGCCCCGGGACAGGGGGTTGGGAGACCCAGTACTTC.

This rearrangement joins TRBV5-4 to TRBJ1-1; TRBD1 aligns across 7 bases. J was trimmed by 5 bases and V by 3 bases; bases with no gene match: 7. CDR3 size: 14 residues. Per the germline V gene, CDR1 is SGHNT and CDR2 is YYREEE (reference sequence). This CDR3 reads CASSSQGSGTEAFF. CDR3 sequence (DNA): TGTGCCAGCAGCTCACAGGGGTCGGGGACTGAAGCTTTCTTT.

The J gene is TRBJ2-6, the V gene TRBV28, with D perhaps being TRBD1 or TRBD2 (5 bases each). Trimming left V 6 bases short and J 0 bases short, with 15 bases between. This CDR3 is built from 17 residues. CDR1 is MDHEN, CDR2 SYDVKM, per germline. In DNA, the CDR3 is TGTGCCAGCAGACCGGGACGATGGAGCTCTGGGGCCAACGTCCTGACTTTC. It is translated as CASRPGRWSSGANVLTF.

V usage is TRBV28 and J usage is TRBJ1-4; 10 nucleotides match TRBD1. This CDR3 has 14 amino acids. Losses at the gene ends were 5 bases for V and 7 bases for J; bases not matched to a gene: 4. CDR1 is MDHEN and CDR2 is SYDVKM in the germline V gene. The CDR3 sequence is CASSPWTGGEKLFF. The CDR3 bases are TGTGCCAGCAGTCCGTGGACAGGGGGTGAAAAACTGTTTTTT.

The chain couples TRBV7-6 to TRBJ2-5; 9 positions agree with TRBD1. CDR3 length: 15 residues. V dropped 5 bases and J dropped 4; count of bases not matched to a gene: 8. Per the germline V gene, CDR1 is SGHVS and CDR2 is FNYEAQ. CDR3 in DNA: TGTGCCAGCAGCCCAGGACAGGGGATGGGAGAGACCCAGTACTTC. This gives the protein CASSPGQGMGETQYF.

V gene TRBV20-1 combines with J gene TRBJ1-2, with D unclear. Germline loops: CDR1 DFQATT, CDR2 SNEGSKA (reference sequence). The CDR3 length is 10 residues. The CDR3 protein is CTAENYGYTF. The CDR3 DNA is TGCACCGCCGAGAACTATGGCTACACCTTC.

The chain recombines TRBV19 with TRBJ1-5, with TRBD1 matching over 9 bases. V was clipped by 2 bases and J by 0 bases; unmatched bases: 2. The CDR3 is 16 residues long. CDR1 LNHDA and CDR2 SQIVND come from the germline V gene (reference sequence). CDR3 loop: CASSITGGHSNQPQHF. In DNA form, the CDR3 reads TGTGCCAGTAGTATAACAGGGGGCCATAGCAATCAGCCCCAGCATTTT.

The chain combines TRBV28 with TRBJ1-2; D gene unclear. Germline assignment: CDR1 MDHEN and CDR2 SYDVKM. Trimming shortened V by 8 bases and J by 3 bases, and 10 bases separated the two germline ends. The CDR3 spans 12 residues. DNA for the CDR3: TGTGCCAGCGGCTGGTGGGACTATGGCTACACCTTC. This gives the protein CASGWWDYGYTF.

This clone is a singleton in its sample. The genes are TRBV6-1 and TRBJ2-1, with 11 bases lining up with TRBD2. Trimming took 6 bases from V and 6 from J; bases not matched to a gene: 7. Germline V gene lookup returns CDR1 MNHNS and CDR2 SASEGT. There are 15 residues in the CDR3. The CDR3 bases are TGTGCCAGCAGGACCGGACTAGCGGGTCTCAATGAGCAGTTCTTC. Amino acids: CASRTGLAGLNEQFF.

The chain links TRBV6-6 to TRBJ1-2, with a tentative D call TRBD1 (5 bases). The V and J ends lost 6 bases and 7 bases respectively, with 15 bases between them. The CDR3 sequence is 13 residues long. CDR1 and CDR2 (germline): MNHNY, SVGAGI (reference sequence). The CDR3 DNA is TGTGCCAGCAGGAATACAGGTCACGGTGGCTACACCTTC. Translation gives CASRNTGHGGYTF.

The chain's CDR3 is CASSLGPGRPDEKLFF. In nucleotides, the CDR3 is TGTGCCAGCAGCTTAGGTCCGGGCAGGCCCGATGAAAAACTGTTTTTT. This sequence joins TRBV7-2 and TRBJ1-4; D gene unclear. The CDR3 is 16 residues long. Trimming left V 1 base short and J 6 bases short, with 15 bases between. In germline, CDR1 is SGHTA, CDR2 FQGNSA. The variable domain in full, completed from reference TRBV7-2 and TRBJ1-4, reads GAGVSQSPSNKVTEKGKDVELRCDPISGHTALYWYRQSLGQGLEFLIYFQGNSAPDKSGLPSDRFSAERTGGSVSTLTIQRTQQEDSAVYLCASSLGPGRPDEKLFFGSGTQLSVL.

The CDR3 loop reads CASSEQFEQYF. Here the CDR3 DNA reads TGTGCCAGCTCCGAACAGTTCGAGCAGTACTTC. The chain recombines TRBV18 with TRBJ2-7; D gene uncertain. Germline V gives CDR1 KGHSH, CDR2 LQKENI. This CDR3 contains 11 residues. V gave up 6 bases and J gave up 6 bases, with 9 bases separating them.

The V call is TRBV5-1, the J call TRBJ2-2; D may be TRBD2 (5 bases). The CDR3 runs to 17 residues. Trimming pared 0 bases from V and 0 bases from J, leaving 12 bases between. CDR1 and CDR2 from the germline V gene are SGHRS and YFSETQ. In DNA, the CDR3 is TGCGCCAGCAGCTTGGCCGGGGTCGGGACGAACACCGGGGAGCTGTTTTTT. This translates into CASSLAGVGTNTGELFF.

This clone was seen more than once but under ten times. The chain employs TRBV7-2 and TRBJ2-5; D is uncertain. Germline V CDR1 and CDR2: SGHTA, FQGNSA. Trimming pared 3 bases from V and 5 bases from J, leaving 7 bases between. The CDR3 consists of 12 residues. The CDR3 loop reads CASSFGWETQYF. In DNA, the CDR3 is TGTGCCAGCAGCTTCGGATGGGAGACCCAGTACTTC.

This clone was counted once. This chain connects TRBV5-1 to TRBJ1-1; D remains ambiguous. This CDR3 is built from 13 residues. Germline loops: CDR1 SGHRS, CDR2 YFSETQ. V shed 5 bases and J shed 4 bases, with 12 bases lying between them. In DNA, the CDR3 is TGCGCCAGCAGAAGGGTAAGTGGCACTGAAGCTTTCTTT. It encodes CASRRVSGTEAFF.